This TCR beta chain was profiled in a study of cytomegalovirus exposure and HLA in healthy donors. Overall study results and limits: Roughly uniform sequencing depth across donors was assumed, possibly incorrectly. TCR sequences were mostly rare, though some public TCRs occurred in many donors. In the analysis, some V segments, TRBV6-2 and TRBV6-3 included, were excluded as indistinguishable.

Trimming at V came to 3 bases and at J to 5 bases, leaving 9 bases not matched to a gene. This CDR3 is built from 15 residues. CDR1 is MNHEY and CDR2 is SMNVEV in the germline V gene (reference sequence). The PCR made use of 60 Vbeta and 13 Jbeta primers. Produced via immunoSEQ multiplex PCR; TCRdb's table is partial and in-frame only. This table holds 150,000 to 200,000 clones, 75% to 85% found once. Points on this clone: Its target is unknown.

The sequence was collected from a woman aged 30 to 39 in good health and CMV-seropositive. Source material: PBMCs. The chain joins TRBV27 to TRBJ2-7, with 8 positions matching TRBD1. The CDR3 reads CASSFLRGLGDEQYF. CDR3 sequence (DNA): TGTGCCAGCAGTTTTCTCAGGGGGCTCGGGGACGAGCAGTACTTC.